These 25 T cell receptor beta chains were sequenced from one sample in a study of blood T cell repertoires in COVID-19. Some clones are missing from TCRdb's copy, which holds only in-frame ones; the method was immunoSEQ multiplex PCR. This table has roughly 350,000 clones, 88% appearing once. Sequenced sample: peripheral blood. All receptors derive from a woman aged 50 to 60 with active or convalescent COVID-19.

The genes are TRBV28 and TRBJ2-1, with 10 bases aligning to TRBD2. V lost 6 bases, J lost 6 bases, and 5 bases stayed unmatched. CDR3 length: 14 residues. Germline assignment: CDR1 MDHEN and CDR2 SYDVKM. In nucleotides, the CDR3 is TGTGCCAGCAGCCTATGGACTAGCGGCAATGAGCAGTTCTTC. Protein sequence: CASSLWTSGNEQFF. The whole variable domain, remainder taken from reference TRBV28 and TRBJ2-1, is DVKVTQSSRYLVKRTGEKVFLECVQDMDHENMFWYRQDPGLGLRLIYFSYDVKMKEKGDIPEGYSVSREKKERFSLILESASTNQTSMYLCASSLWTSGNEQFFGPGTRLTVL.

V and J are TRBV27 and TRBJ2-7, with 9 positions matching TRBD2. Germline CDR1 and CDR2: MNHEY and SMNVEV (reference sequence). V lost 6 bases, J lost 1 base, and 4 bases stayed unmatched. The CDR3 totals 14 residues. CDR3 protein: CASRGAGGSYEQYF. DNA of the CDR3: TGTGCCAGCAGAGGAGCGGGAGGTTCCTACGAGCAGTACTTC.

V is TRBV28 and J is TRBJ2-7, with D uncertain. The CDR3 length is 14 residues. Per the germline V gene, CDR1 is MDHEN and CDR2 is SYDVKM. V was cut by 5 bases and J by 4 bases, with 15 bases left in between. The CDR3 is CASSVPSAAYEQYF. The CDR3 bases are TGTGCCAGCAGTGTCCCATCCGCGGCGTACGAGCAGTACTTC.

The chain links TRBV29-1 to TRBJ2-7; 9 nucleotides line up with TRBD1. The V and J ends lost 6 bases and 4 bases, in that order; junction bases with no gene match: 4. The CDR3 is 12 amino acids. Looked up from germline, CDR1 is SQVTM and CDR2 is ANQGSEA. The CDR3: CSVTGTGYEQYF. The CDR3 DNA sequence: TGCAGCGTCACCGGGACAGGGTACGAGCAGTACTTC.

The V gene is TRBV29-1, the J gene TRBJ1-2; TRBD1 is a possible D gene (5 bases). From germline, CDR1 is SQVTM and CDR2 ANQGSEA. With 6 bases removed from V and 5 bases from J, the gap between germline ends came to 19 bases. The CDR3 is made up of 14 amino acids. In DNA form, the CDR3 reads TGCAGCGTCGCTGACACACTAGCAGGGTATGGCTACACCTTC. This translates into CSVADTLAGYGYTF.

This clone has just one count. The genes are TRBV27 and TRBJ2-7, with 8 bases aligning to TRBD2. After removal of 5 bases from V and 11 bases from J, the junction contained 5 bases not matched to a gene. CDR3 length: 11 amino acids. Germline-derived CDR1 and CDR2 are MNHEY and SMNVEV (reference sequence). The CDR3 DNA sequence: TGTGCCAGCAGTGGCGGACTAGCAGAGTACTTC. Amino acid sequence: CASSGGLAEYF.

The chain has TRBV3-1 (or the pseudogene TRBV3-2) and TRBJ2-3; 7 bases fit TRBD2. CDR1 and CDR2 from the germline V gene are LGHDT and YNNKEL (reference sequence). The CDR3 loop spans 15 amino acids. J gave up 5 bases and V 2 bases, and 7 bases lay outside the gene matches. The CDR3: CASSQRGRRRDTQYF. CDR3 DNA sequence: TGTGCCAGCAGCCAACGCGGGAGACGGAGAGATACGCAGTATTTT.

This sequence joins TRBV13 and TRBJ1-3; unclear D gene. CDR3 length: 17 residues. V was clipped by 2 bases and J by 4 bases, with 18 bases between them. CDR1 and CDR2 (germline): PRHDT, FYEKMQ (reference sequence). The CDR3 DNA reads TGTGCCAGCAGCTTATCCCCGGGGAGGATTCGGGGAAACACCATATATTTT. Encoded protein: CASSLSPGRIRGNTIYF.

The chain employs TRBV4-3 and TRBJ2-3; 11 bases line up with TRBD2. This CDR3 is 21 amino acids long. After removal of 0 bases from V and 2 bases from J, the junction contained 16 bases not matched to a gene. Germline CDR1 is LGHNA and CDR2 is YSLEER. CDR3: CASSQDYSSGASGGITDTQYF. The CDR3 DNA follows: TGCGCCAGCAGCCAAGATTATTCTAGTGGGGCTAGCGGGGGGATCACAGATACGCAGTATTTT.

This clone was seen a handful of times. In DNA, the CDR3 is TGTGCTAGCGGAGAGACAGGGGGCGAGGACACCGGGGAGCTGTTTTTT. It codes for CASGETGGEDTGELFF. The J gene is TRBJ2-2, the V gene TRBV7-7; 10 bases fit TRBD1. The V gene's germline CDR1 is SSHAT and CDR2 FNYEAQ (reference sequence). The CDR3 totals 16 residues.

The chain uses TRBV19 and TRBJ1-1; TRBD1 is a possible D gene (5 bases). Germline CDR1 reads LNHDA; CDR2 reads SQIVND (reference sequence). V dropped 1 base and J dropped 7 bases, with 7 bases sitting between them. This CDR3 has 12 amino acids. The CDR3 region is CASSIGGLEAFF. The CDR3 DNA reads TGTGCCAGTAGTATAGGGGGCCTTGAAGCTTTCTTT.

The V call is TRBV6-5, the J call TRBJ2-1; TRBD2 matches at 10 bases. Germline-derived CDR1 and CDR2 are MNHEY and SVGAGI. The V segment lost 7 bases and the J segment 2 bases; nucleotides outside the gene matches: 5. The CDR3 extends over 15 amino acids. For the CDR3, the DNA is TGTGCCAGCACCCCACTAGCGGGAACCTACAATGAGCAGTTCTTC. Protein sequence: CASTPLAGTYNEQFF.

This clone has a single count. The chain employs TRBV7-6 and TRBJ2-1; 13 bases are a match to TRBD2. The V gene end was trimmed by 0 bases and the J gene end by 8 bases; junction bases not matched to a gene: 1. Germline V gene lookup returns CDR1 SGHVS and CDR2 FNYEAQ. This CDR3 comprises 15 residues. CDR3 coding DNA: TGTGCCAGCAGCTTAGCGGGACTAGCGGGGTATGAGCAGTTCTTC. It yields the protein CASSLAGLAGYEQFF.

The chain recombines TRBV4-3 with TRBJ1-1; no definite D call. The CDR3 totals 15 residues. V shed 0 bases and J shed 1 base, with 9 bases lying between them. Germline lookup yields CDR1 LGHNA and CDR2 YSLEER. CDR3 in amino acids: CASSQDPGGNTEAFF. CDR3 sequence (DNA): TGCGCCAGCAGCCAAGATCCTGGAGGGAACACTGAAGCTTTCTTT.

V and J are TRBV7-3 and TRBJ2-5; maybe TRBD1 (6 bases). V was shortened by 2 bases and J by 3 bases, with 10 bases between the two germline ends. CDR3 length: 14 residues. In germline, CDR1 is SGHTA, CDR2 FQGTGA. CDR3 DNA sequence: TGTGCCAGCAGCTTATCTGGGGGCAAAGAGACCCAGTACTTC. It encodes CASSLSGGKETQYF.

This clone was found once. J is TRBJ1-1 and V is TRBV30; the match to TRBD1 covers 7 bases. Germline CDR1 and CDR2: GTSNPN and SVGIG (reference sequence). V lost 5 bases, J lost 5 bases, and 8 bases stayed unmatched. This CDR3 is 13 amino acids long. The CDR3 spells CAWGEGARTEAFF. Written as DNA, the CDR3 is TGTGCCTGGGGCGAGGGGGCTCGGACTGAAGCTTTCTTT.

The V gene is TRBV11-2, the J gene TRBJ1-1; no reliable D call. V lost 5 bases and J 11 bases, leaving 15 bases between the germline ends. CDR3 length equals 12 residues. Germline V gene lookup returns CDR1 SGHAT and CDR2 FQNNGV. CDR3 loop: CASSPTAAGAFF. The DNA of the CDR3 is TGTGCCAGCAGCCCAACAGCTGCTGGGGCTTTCTTT.

This chain connects TRBV27 to TRBJ2-5; 7 bases align to TRBD1. The CDR3 length is 15 residues. The germline V gene has CDR1 MNHEY and CDR2 SMNVEV (reference sequence). V was pared by 6 bases and J by 4 bases, with 11 bases of the junction left unmatched. The CDR3 sequence is CASSAQGLGRETQYF. CDR3 nucleotides: TGTGCCAGCAGCGCACAGGGGCTGGGAAGAGAGACCCAGTACTTC.

This clone was picked up one time. The chain couples TRBV30 to TRBJ1-1; weak D call: TRBD1 (5 bases). Germline CDR1 and CDR2: GTSNPN and SVGIG (reference sequence). This CDR3 region has 11 residues. Trimming took off 8 bases at V and 11 bases at J, with 18 bases between the two ends. In DNA, the CDR3 is TGTGCCGGGGGGAATGACCGGGGGGCTTTCTTT. Protein sequence: CAGGNDRGAFF.

The V and J genes are TRBV28 and TRBJ1-1, with unresolved D. V lost 5 bases and J lost 7, with 14 bases in between. This CDR3 is 13 amino acids long. Germline CDR1 reads MDHEN; CDR2 reads SYDVKM. The CDR3 loop reads CASSPNLRGEAFF. The CDR3 coding sequence is TGTGCCAGCAGTCCGAATCTCCGGGGTGAAGCTTTCTTT. Supplemented by reference TRBV28 and TRBJ1-1, the full variable domain reads DVKVTQSSRYLVKRTGEKVFLECVQDMDHENMFWYRQDPGLGLRLIYFSYDVKMKEKGDIPEGYSVSREKKERFSLILESASTNQTSMYLCASSPNLRGEAFFGQGTRLTVV.

The rearrangement uses TRBV4-2 and TRBJ2-7, with 14 bases lining up with TRBD2. Germline trimming cut 4 bases from V and 5 bases from J; bases unmatched to any gene: 7. The CDR3 consists of 16 residues. Germline assignment: CDR1 LGHNA and CDR2 YNFKEQ. CDR3 DNA: TGTGCCAGCAGCCCCCGTGGGACTAGCGGGAGTGACGAGCAGTACTTC. Translation gives CASSPRGTSGSDEQYF.

This chain joins TRBV18 and TRBJ1-5, with TRBD1 as a possible D gene (5 bases). Germline V CDR1 and CDR2: KGHSH, LQKENI. The CDR3 runs to 17 residues. V was trimmed by 3 bases and J by 6 bases, leaving 21 bases between them. CDR3 region: CASSPGPATVRRQPQHF. The CDR3 DNA follows: TGTGCCAGCTCACCGGGCCCGGCGACAGTTAGACGTCAGCCCCAGCATTTT.

CDR3 residues: CSAIQNTEAFF. The CDR3 coding sequence is TGCAGTGCTATCCAGAACACTGAAGCTTTCTTT. V is TRBV20-1 and J is TRBJ1-1; D not certain. The CDR3 sequence is 11 residues long. The germline V gene has CDR1 DFQATT and CDR2 SNEGSKA (reference sequence). Trimming shortened V by 4 bases and J by 1 base, and 4 bases separated the two germline ends.

The chain has TRBV7-9 and TRBJ1-1; D is unresolved. V lost 4 bases, J lost 8 bases, and 11 bases lay in between. Germline CDR1 SEHNR, CDR2 FQNEAQ (reference sequence). The CDR3 totals 12 residues. The CDR3, as DNA: TGTGCCAGCAGCTCCCGAGAGCCCGAAGCTTTCTTT. Translation: CASSSREPEAFF. The whole variable domain, remainder taken from reference TRBV7-9 and TRBJ1-1, is DTGVSQNPRHKITKRGQNVTFRCDPISEHNRLYWYRQTLGQGPEFLTYFQNEAQLEKSRLLSDRFSAERPKGSFSTLEIQRTEQGDSAMYLCASSSREPEAFFGQGTRLTVV.

The chain combines TRBV6-5 with TRBJ1-2, with 10 bases aligning to TRBD1. The length of the CDR3 is 14 residues. Germline V gives CDR1 MNHEY, CDR2 SVGAGI. The J segment lost 8 bases and the V segment lost 4 bases, leaving 7 bases of the junction unmatched. In DNA, the CDR3 is TGTGCCAGCAGTTTTTCGGGACAGGGGCTGGGCTACACCTTC. It yields the protein CASSFSGQGLGYTF.